This T cell receptor (beta chain) was identified in a study of blood T cell repertoires in COVID-19. Whole-study context: COVID-19 samples from acute and convalescent phases originated in the United States, Italy and Spain.

Using immunoSEQ multiplex PCR, the repertoire was profiled, and TCRdb retains in-frame clones only, with some absent. The sample lists under 200,000 clones; about 88% were seen once. The sequence was collected from a woman of 80 years or more with acute or convalescent COVID-19. Material for sequencing was peripheral blood.

The chain's CDR3 is CASSLAGRPGELFF. The CDR3 DNA reads TGTGCCAGCAGCTTAGCAGGGAGGCCCGGGGAGCTGTTTTTT. The chain employs TRBV7-8 and TRBJ2-2; D is perhaps TRBD2 (6 bases). The CDR3 contains 14 residues. Germline V gene lookup returns CDR1 SGHVS and CDR2 FQNEAQ. V shed 0 bases and J shed 6 bases, with 8 bases lying between them.